These 9 T cell receptor beta chains originate from one sample sequenced in a study of blood T cell repertoires in COVID-19. Generated by immunoSEQ multiplex PCR, the TCRdb table keeps only in-frame clones and is missing some. In the table there are approximately 320,000 clones, around nine tenths of which are singletons. Sequencing was carried out using PBMCs or T cells enriched from blood (not recorded which). The receptors were sampled from a man aged 55 to 69 who had recovered from COVID-19.

The chain links TRBV3-1 (or the pseudogene TRBV3-2) to TRBJ1-1, with 7 bases matching TRBD1. This CDR3 comprises 14 residues. J lost 8 bases, V lost 4 bases, and 10 bases had no gene match. Germline V gene sequence: CDR1 LGHDT, CDR2 YNNKEL (reference sequence). The CDR3 DNA sequence: TGTGCCAGCAGCCTGAAACGAGACAGGGAGGAAGCTTTCTTT. This gives the protein CASSLKRDREEAFF.

The gene calls are TRBV19 and TRBJ1-4; 7 positions match TRBD1. The germline V gene has CDR1 LNHDA and CDR2 SQIVND (reference sequence). Trimming cost V 10 bases and J 5 bases; bases outside gene matches: 7. CDR3 size: 13 residues. CDR3 bases: TGTGCCACCAGGGGGGACCTCAATGAAAAACTGTTTTTT. Protein sequence: CATRGDLNEKLFF.

The rearrangement links TRBV24-1 to TRBJ2-2, with 7 bases aligning to TRBD2. The CDR3 runs 17 residues. Germline V gene sequence: CDR1 KGHDR, CDR2 SFDVKD. V was pared by 3 bases and J by 5 bases, with 11 bases of the junction left unmatched. CDR3 in amino acids: CATSDRPRLAGTGELFF. CDR3 in DNA: TGTGCCACCAGTGATCGACCGAGACTAGCCGGAACCGGGGAGCTGTTTTTT.

The chain couples TRBV21-1 to TRBJ1-1. TRBV21-1 is a pseudogene segment. The CDR3 extends over 14 amino acids. CDR3: CASRTKPGNTEAFF. In DNA, the CDR3 is TGTGCCAGCAGGACCAAACCGGGAAACACTGAAGCTTTCTTT.

The chain recombines TRBV9 with TRBJ2-1; tentative D call: TRBD1 (6 bases). CDR3 length equals 15 residues. Trimming removed 3 bases from V and 5 bases from J, with 15 bases in between. Germline-derived CDR1 and CDR2 are SGDLS and YYNGEE. CDR3 bases: TGTGCCAGCAGCGGAACAGGGTCTCGCCACAATGAGCAGTTCTTC. Its translation: CASSGTGSRHNEQFF.

This chain joins TRBV2 and TRBJ2-1; possibly TRBD1 for D (7 bases). This CDR3 contains 14 residues. From germline, CDR1 is SNHLY and CDR2 FYNNEI. Trimming took off 6 bases at V and 9 bases at J, with 18 bases between the two ends. This chain's CDR3 is CASSGRETGPEQFF. In DNA, the CDR3 is TGTGCCAGCAGCGGACGGGAGACAGGGCCTGAGCAGTTCTTC.

The V call is TRBV10-1, the J call TRBJ1-2; possible D gene TRBD1, 5 bases. Germline-derived CDR1 and CDR2 are WNHNN and SYGVQD (reference sequence). The CDR3 sequence is 14 residues long. The V end lost 6 bases, the J end lost 4 bases, and 15 bases lay between the germline ends. CDR3: CASSPFDSFYGYTF. CDR3 DNA sequence: TGCGCCAGCAGCCCCTTCGACAGTTTCTATGGCTACACCTTC.

The J gene is TRBJ1-2, the V gene TRBV19; D might be TRBD1 (5 bases). The germline CDR1 and CDR2 sequences are LNHDA and SQIVND (reference sequence). This CDR3 is built from 15 residues. Between the trimmed V and J ends, which lost 3 bases and 0 bases, there was a span of 11 bases. The DNA of the CDR3 is TGTGCCAGTAGTATTGCACAGGTTTCTAACTATGGCTACACCTTC. Protein sequence: CASSIAQVSNYGYTF. Full variable domain (missing parts from reference TRBV19 and TRBJ1-2): DGGITQSPKYLFRKEGQNVTLSCEQNLNHDAMYWYRQDPGQGLRLIYYSQIVNDFQKGDIAEGYSVSREKKESFPLTVTSAQKNPTAFYLCASSIAQVSNYGYTFGSGTRLTVV.

The CDR3, as DNA: TGTGCCAGCAGTGAACTCGGGAGGGGGGGCACAGATACGCAGTATTTT. Residues: CASSELGRGGTDTQYF. This chain connects TRBV2 to TRBJ2-3, with 8 bases lining up with TRBD2. The CDR3 contains 16 residues. Trimming cost V 2 bases and J 1 base; bases outside gene matches: 5. Germline CDR1 reads SNHLY; CDR2 reads FYNNEI. Based on the CDR3 plus reference TRBV2 and TRBJ2-3, the full variable domain is EPEVTQTPSHQVTQMGQEVILRCVPISNHLYFYWYRQILGQKVEFLVSFYNNEISEKSEIFDDQFSVERPDGSNFTLKIRSTKLEDSAMYFCASSELGRGGTDTQYFGPGTRLTVL.